Listed below are T cell receptor beta chains from one sample, sequenced in a study of T-cell reconstitution after alpha-beta-depleted transplantation in children. TCRdb reanalysed the PCR reads using MiXCR and keeps one entry per CDR3 protein. The table lists a few hundred thousand distinct CDR3 sequences, roughly 15% of them singletons, with under 30% in the top ten. Sequenced here: PBMCs, mostly from graft donor cells, sampled 360 days after TCRalphabeta/CD19-depleted stem cell transplant. These TCRs come from a boy in the first two years of life who had a stem cell transplant for Wiskott-Aldrich syndrome, so the T cells may come from the graft donor. Each CDR3 is given with its conserved first and last residue. A D gene is named only where the DNA matches it firmly. Clone size is stated in some rows and not others, as once, few, many or a class when expanded.

size,D,J,V,CDR3,DNA
.,TRBD1,TRBJ2-7,TRBV10-3,CAISGTRDRDYEQYF,TGTGCCATCAGTGGGACTCGGGACAGGGACTACGAGCAGTACTTC
many,.,TRBJ2-7,TRBV5-1,CASSPSPYEQYF,TGCGCCAGCAGCCCTTCCCCCTACGAGCAGTACTTC
.,.,TRBJ2-1,TRBV4-1,CASSQPRGGAYNEQFF,TGCGCCAGCAGCCAACCAAGGGGCGGAGCCTACAATGAGCAGTTCTTC
.,TRBD1,TRBJ1-6,TRBV20-1,CSARPQTGYYNSPLHF,TGCAGTGCTAGACCCCAGACAGGGTACTATAATTCACCCCTCCACTTT
.,TRBD2,TRBJ2-1,TRBV7-8,CASSLVALAGGSRYNEQFF,TGTGCCAGCAGCTTAGTCGCACTAGCGGGGGGCTCCAGGTACAATGAGCAGTTCTTC
.,.,TRBJ2-3,TRBV6-2/TRBV6-3,CASSSRTLPTDTQYF,TGTGCCAGCAGTTCCCGGACCTTACCCACAGATACGCAGTATTTT
.,TRBD1,TRBJ2-7,TRBV30,CAWSVAPTGGTYEQYF,TGTGCCTGGAGTGTAGCCCCGACAGGGGGCACCTACGAGCAGTACTTC
few,.,TRBJ2-3,TRBV30,CAWSALGDTQYF,TGTGCCTGGAGTGCCCTAGGAGATACGCAGTATTTT
few,TRBD2,TRBJ2-1,TRBV12-3/TRBV12-4,CASSLDSGRNEQFF,TGTGCTAGCAGTTTAGATAGCGGGAGAAATGAGCAGTTCTTC
many,.,TRBJ2-1,TRBV10-3,CAISDFDRSYNEQFF,TGTGCCATCAGTGACTTTGACCGCTCCTACAATGAGCAGTTCTTC
.,TRBD2,TRBJ2-6,TRBV10-3,CAISDSGRRFGGANVLTF,TGTGCCATCAGTGACAGCGGGAGAAGGTTTGGTGGGGCCAACGTCCTGACTTTC
many,.,TRBJ1-5,TRBV7-9,CASSLVGPMGNQPQHF,TGTGCCAGCAGCTTAGTTGGCCCGATGGGGAATCAGCCCCAGCATTTT
.,.,TRBJ2-3,TRBV2,CASSEAGLGPASTDTQYF,TGTGCCAGCAGTGAAGCGGGTTTGGGTCCCGCTAGCACAGATACGCAGTATTTT
.,.,TRBJ1-2,TRBV12-3/TRBV12-4,CASSLFRDGYTF,TGTGCCAGCAGTTTGTTCAGAGATGGCTACACCTTC
.,.,TRBJ2-5,TRBV10-3,CAISEGKPQETQYF,TGTGCCATCAGTGAGGGCAAACCACAAGAGACCCAGTACTTC
few,.,TRBJ2-7,TRBV5-1,CASIRGTETFSYEQYF,TGCGCCAGCATTCGGGGGACAGAGACGTTCTCCTACGAGCAGTACTTC
.,.,TRBJ2-1,TRBV2,CASREETYNEQFF,TGTGCCAGCAGGGAGGAGACCTACAATGAGCAGTTCTTC
.,.,TRBJ1-1,TRBV6-5,CASSYYGGPTEAFF,TGTGCCAGCAGTTACTATGGGGGCCCCACTGAAGCTTTCTTT
.,TRBD2,TRBJ2-5,TRBV10-2,CASGRTSWETQYF,TGCGCCAGCGGAAGGACTAGTTGGGAGACCCAGTACTTC
few,.,TRBJ2-3,TRBV10-2,CASRNWTLADTQYF,TGCGCCAGCAGAAATTGGACTCTCGCGGATACGCAGTATTTT
few,TRBD2,TRBJ2-2,TRBV24-1,CATSDVTSGRSGELFF,TGTGCCACCAGTGATGTGACTAGCGGGAGATCAGGGGAGCTGTTTTTT
.,.,TRBJ2-2,TRBV7-2,CASSLLPAVTNTGELFF,TGTGCCAGCAGCTTATTGCCGGCAGTGACGAACACCGGGGAGCTGTTTTTT
few,.,TRBJ2-3,TRBV5-1,CASSTLTDTQYF,TGCGCCAGCAGCACTCTCACAGATACGCAGTATTTT
few,TRBD2,TRBJ2-5,TRBV27,CASSSLRTSGFQETQYF,TGTGCCAGCAGTTCCCTCCGGACTAGCGGTTTCCAAGAGACCCAGTACTTC
.,.,TRBJ2-5,TRBV5-1,CASSLDDYQETQYF,TGCGCCAGCAGCTTGGATGACTATCAAGAGACCCAGTACTTC
few,TRBD2,TRBJ2-7,TRBV7-2,CASSSGLVPYEQYF,TGTGCCAGCAGCTCGGGACTAGTACCCTACGAGCAGTACTTC
few,.,TRBJ2-7,TRBV20-1,CSAQQGPSYEQYF,TGCAGTGCACAACAGGGCCCCTCCTACGAGCAGTACTTC
.,.,TRBJ2-4,TRBV29-1,CSVGQGTKNIQYF,TGCAGCGTTGGGCAGGGAACCAAAAACATTCAGTACTTC
few,.,TRBJ2-2,TRBV6-2/TRBV6-3,CASSPRSLLAEGDTGELFF,TGTGCCAGCAGTCCCCGCTCGTTGCTAGCGGAGGGGGACACCGGGGAGCTGTTTTTT
.,.,TRBJ2-2,TRBV5-1,CASSFDGDTGELFF,TGCGCCAGCAGCTTTGACGGTGACACCGGGGAGCTGTTTTTT
.,.,TRBJ2-1,TRBV9,CASSAETVTYNEQFF,TGTGCCAGCAGCGCGGAGACGGTAACCTACAATGAGCAGTTCTTC
few,.,TRBJ2-2,TRBV7-8,CASSLAELTGELFF,TGTGCCAGCAGCTTAGCGGAGCTCACCGGGGAGCTGTTTTTT
few,TRBD2,TRBJ2-1,TRBV12-3/TRBV12-4,CASTVGLAGVPAYNEQFF,TGTGCCAGCACCGTCGGACTAGCGGGAGTTCCCGCCTACAATGAGCAGTTCTTC
few,.,TRBJ1-2,TRBV10-3,CAISEVDGYTF,TGTGCCATCAGTGAGGTCGATGGCTACACCTTC
.,TRBD2,TRBJ2-1,TRBV12-3/TRBV12-4,CASSFWREFGEQFF,TGTGCCAGCAGTTTTTGGCGGGAGTTCGGTGAGCAGTTCTTC
once,TRBD1,TRBJ2-4,TRBV12-3/TRBV12-4,CASSLLLGTGDENIQYF,TGTGCCAGCAGTTTACTTCTCGGGACAGGGGACGAAAACATTCAGTACTTC
.,TRBD2,TRBJ2-1,TRBV20-1,CSALSGPSYNEQFF,TGCAGTGCCCTTAGCGGGCCCTCCTACAATGAGCAGTTCTTC
.,.,TRBJ1-5,TRBV10-3,CAISRSMVRQPQHF,TGTGCCATCAGCCGATCCATGGTTCGTCAGCCCCAGCATTTT
few,.,TRBJ1-2,TRBV20-1,CSAREGVWQGYGYTF,TGCAGTGCTAGAGAGGGAGTGTGGCAGGGCTATGGCTACACCTTC
once,TRBD1,TRBJ2-1,TRBV7-8,CASSLLGQALYNEQFF,TGTGCCAGCAGCTTACTGGGACAGGCCCTTTACAATGAGCAGTTCTTC
few,TRBD1,TRBJ2-1,TRBV12-3/TRBV12-4,CASRPVGTGPYNEQFF,TGTGCCAGCAGGCCCGTCGGGACAGGCCCCTACAATGAGCAGTTCTTC
.,.,TRBJ2-1,TRBV28,CASAGNEQFF,TGTGCCAGCGCCGGGAATGAGCAGTTCTTC
few,TRBD2,TRBJ2-3,TRBV12-3/TRBV12-4,CASSFRLGLAGGTQYF,TGTGCCAGCAGTTTCCGTCTGGGACTAGCGGGAGGAACGCAGTATTTT
few,TRBD2,TRBJ2-2,TRBV20-1,CSAHLAGFYTGELFF,TGCAGTGCTCATCTAGCGGGGTTTTACACCGGGGAGCTGTTTTTT
.,.,TRBJ2-5,TRBV12-3/TRBV12-4,CASSLATRKETQYF,TGTGCCAGCAGTTTAGCGACTCGCAAAGAGACCCAGTACTTC